This T cell receptor (beta chain) was sequenced in a study of blood T cell repertoires in COVID-19. Background on the study: Acute-phase and convalescent COVID-19 samples originated in the United States, Italy and Spain. In each case, the material was cDNA or gDNA derived from T cells, B-cell-depleted T cells, or PBMCs.

Methods used by the authors: By means of reference gene primer amplification, nucleated cell counts were estimated. TCRdb's copy holds only in-frame clones and misses some; the assay was immunoSEQ multiplex PCR. D and trimming come from the DNA, and the V and J calls and clone size come from that table. The table has about 180,000 clones, roughly nine tenths seen once. V was shortened by 2 bases and J by 4 bases, with 14 bases between the two germline ends. From germline, CDR1 is GTSNPN and CDR2 SVGIG (reference sequence). This CDR3 comprises 15 residues. This chain connects TRBV30 to TRBJ1-4; no clear D. Sequenced sample: peripheral blood. The origin of this receptor is a man aged 65-85 years with active or convalescent COVID-19. This CDR3 is CAWSLFLGSNEKLFF. CDR3 bases: TGTGCCTGGAGTCTCTTCCTCGGGAGTAATGAAAAACTGTTTTTT.